This T cell receptor beta chain was recovered during a study of blood T cell repertoires in COVID-19. Study summary: Samples representing acute and convalescent COVID-19 were sourced from the United States, Italy and Spain. In each case, the material was cDNA or gDNA derived from T cells, B-cell-depleted T cells, or PBMCs.

The V gene end was trimmed by 6 bases and the J gene end by 7 bases; junction bases not matched to a gene: 15. This CDR3 is built from 15 residues. Per the germline V gene, CDR1 is MDHEN and CDR2 is SYDVKM. Authors' methods: Reference gene primer amplification gave estimated nucleated cell counts. Using immunoSEQ multiplex PCR, the repertoire was profiled, and TCRdb retains in-frame clones only, with some absent. D and trimming were read from the DNA, whereas the V and J calls and clone size are those reported in that table. The sample holds roughly 240,000 clones, about 88% seen once. This receptor was identified in a young man with active or convalescent COVID-19. This chain joins TRBV28 and TRBJ2-7; 7 bases are shared with TRBD1. The sequencing input was peripheral blood. The CDR3 sequence is CASSLFGQVEVEQYF. CDR3 DNA sequence: TGTGCCAGCAGCCTTTTCGGACAGGTGGAAGTGGAGCAGTACTTC.